Shown below are 14 T cell receptor beta chains from a single sample sequenced in a study of T cell changes during pregnancy in multiple sclerosis. TCRdb's copy holds only in-frame clones and misses some; the assay was immunoSEQ multiplex PCR. The repertoire holds 55,000 to 80,000 clones, with 80% to 95% as singletons. The sequencing here drew on CD8+ T cells from peripheral blood mononuclear cells, taken in the second trimester of pregnancy. The receptors derive from a female donor with multiple sclerosis, enrolled in a pregnancy study.

This chain connects TRBV19 to TRBJ2-7, with TRBD2 as a possible D gene (6 bases). Deletions cut 5 bases from V and 0 bases from J, with 11 bases between. The CDR3 has 14 residues. Germline loops: CDR1 LNHDA, CDR2 SQIVND (reference sequence). CDR3 nucleotide sequence: TGTGCCAGTAGTGTCGGGGGTGCCTCCTACGAGCAGTACTTC. As protein: CASSVGGASYEQYF.

The V call is TRBV28, the J call TRBJ1-3, with D hard to call. Germline V CDR1 and CDR2: MDHEN, SYDVKM. V gave up 5 bases and J gave up 0 bases, with 17 bases separating them. The CDR3 extends over 17 amino acids. CDR3 sequence: CASSPVIAFTSGNTIYF. The CDR3 nucleotides are TGTGCCAGCAGTCCCGTGATCGCGTTTACCTCTGGAAACACCATATATTTT. The whole variable domain, remainder taken from reference TRBV28 and TRBJ1-3, is DVKVTQSSRYLVKRTGEKVFLECVQDMDHENMFWYRQDPGLGLRLIYFSYDVKMKEKGDIPEGYSVSREKKERFSLILESASTNQTSMYLCASSPVIAFTSGNTIYFGEGSWLTVV.

The rearrangement joins TRBV30 to TRBJ2-7; TRBD2 matches at 9 bases. The CDR3 is 14 amino acids. V lost 1 base and J lost 6; bases outside the gene matches: 7. The germline gives CDR1 GTSNPN, CDR2 SVGIG (reference sequence). CDR3 sequence reads: CAWSAAGGRAEQYF. As DNA, the CDR3 is TGTGCCTGGAGTGCTGCGGGAGGGCGGGCCGAGCAGTACTTC.

The chain recombines TRBV27 with TRBJ2-1; 8 positions agree with TRBD2. This CDR3 contains 14 residues. Looked up from germline, CDR1 is MNHEY and CDR2 is SMNVEV (reference sequence). V lost 3 bases to trimming and J lost 4 bases; unmatched junction nucleotides: 2. The CDR3 spells CASSFTSGYNEQFF. The CDR3 nucleotides are TGTGCCAGCAGTTTCACTAGCGGTTACAATGAGCAGTTCTTC.

V and J are TRBV6-1 and TRBJ2-7; TRBD2 aligns across 7 bases. CDR3 size: 14 residues. J was trimmed by 2 bases and V by 3 bases; bases with no gene match: 4. Germline CDR1 reads MNHNS; CDR2 reads SASEGT. CDR3 coding DNA: TGTGCCAGCAGTGAGGGCGGGGGAGCCTACGAGCAGTACTTC. It specifies CASSEGGGAYEQYF.

The chain recombines TRBV27 with TRBJ1-3; D perhaps matches TRBD1 (6 bases). CDR1 MNHEY and CDR2 SMNVEV come from the germline V gene (reference sequence). V gave up 9 bases and J gave up 3 bases, with 12 bases separating them. The CDR3 length is 13 residues. The CDR3 region is CARTGKFGNTIYF. The CDR3 DNA reads as TGTGCCAGGACAGGAAAGTTTGGAAACACCATATATTTT.

The chain couples TRBV13 to TRBJ1-2; no clear D gene. Germline CDR1 PRHDT, CDR2 FYEKMQ (reference sequence). The ends were cut back, 0 bases at V and 3 bases at J, with 5 bases in the middle. The CDR3 totals 13 residues. For the CDR3, the DNA is TGTGCCAGCAGCTTAGGTGGGCACTATGGCTACACCTTC. Translating it yields CASSLGGHYGYTF.

This rearrangement joins TRBV4-3 to TRBJ2-7; D not resolved. Trimming removed 0 bases at V and 3 bases at J, with 6 bases between. This CDR3 is 13 amino acids long. Germline CDR1 reads LGHNA; CDR2 reads YSLEER. CDR3 loop: CASSQDHGYEQYF. In DNA form, the CDR3 reads TGCGCCAGCAGCCAAGACCACGGCTACGAGCAGTACTTC.

In its sample, this clone was seen once. V gene TRBV27 combines with J gene TRBJ2-7; 9 nucleotides agree with TRBD1. V lost 7 bases to trimming and J lost 5 bases; unmatched junction nucleotides: 9. The germline V gene encodes CDR1 MNHEY and CDR2 SMNVEV (reference sequence). The CDR3 runs 14 residues. The CDR3 protein is CASTDGTGLNEQYF. CDR3 nucleotides: TGTGCCAGCACGGACGGGACAGGGCTTAACGAGCAGTACTTC.

The rearrangement links TRBV11-2 to TRBJ1-1, with D hard to call. This CDR3 spans 11 amino acids. Germline V gives CDR1 SGHAT, CDR2 FQNNGV. V lost 5 bases and J 7 bases, leaving 8 bases between the germline ends. The CDR3 region is CASSKAVEAFF. DNA for the CDR3: TGTGCCAGCAGCAAAGCGGTTGAAGCTTTCTTT.

V and J are TRBV11-2 and TRBJ1-3; D is unclear. The V gene's germline CDR1 is SGHAT and CDR2 FQNNGV. The CDR3 loop spans 15 amino acids. The ends were cut back, 0 bases at V and 0 bases at J, with 6 bases in the middle. In nucleotides, the CDR3 is TGTGCCAGCAGCTTAGATCCCTACTCTGGAAACACCATATATTTT. This translates into CASSLDPYSGNTIYF.

The sample holds one count of this clone. The chain uses TRBV5-1 and TRBJ1-1; no clear D gene. The CDR3 consists of 13 residues. The V end lost 7 bases, the J end lost 1 base, and 11 bases lay between the germline ends. Germline values: CDR1 SGHRS, CDR2 YFSETQ. Here the CDR3 reads CASLRAPNTEAFF. The CDR3, as DNA: TGCGCCAGCCTGAGGGCACCGAACACTGAAGCTTTCTTT. The whole variable domain, filled in from reference TRBV5-1 and TRBJ1-1, reads KAGVTQTPRYLIKTRGQQVTLSCSPISGHRSVSWYQQTPGQGLQFLFEYFSETQRNKGNFPGRFSGRQFSNSRSEMNVSTLELGDSALYLCASLRAPNTEAFFGQGTRLTVV.

This clone was observed many times. The chain couples TRBV4-2 to TRBJ2-1; 7 bases line up with TRBD2. Trimming at V came to 0 bases and at J to 0 bases, leaving 2 bases not matched to a gene. CDR1 and CDR2 (germline): LGHNA, YNFKEQ. CDR3 length: 16 amino acids. The CDR3 spells CASSQDGGSSYNEQFF. In nucleotides, the CDR3 is TGTGCCAGCAGCCAAGATGGCGGGAGCTCCTACAATGAGCAGTTCTTC.

The rearrangement uses TRBV7-9 and TRBJ2-7; 10 bases fit TRBD1. The CDR3 covers 16 residues. CDR1 is SEHNR, CDR2 FQNEAQ, per germline (reference sequence). Losses at the gene ends were 3 bases for V and 0 bases for J; bases not matched to a gene: 5. The CDR3 here is CASSFPGQGSSYEQYF. The DNA for the CDR3 is TGTGCCAGCAGCTTTCCGGGACAGGGGAGCTCCTACGAGCAGTACTTC.